Below are 5 T cell receptor beta chains sequenced from a single sample in a study of neurological immune-mediated disorders. TCRdb processed the 5' RACE reads anew with MiXCR; each CDR3 protein has one entry. The profile shows fewer than 85,000 distinct CDR3 sequences, under 20% of them singletons. Sequenced: PBMCs. All receptors derive from a woman aged 40 to 50 in good health.

Details on this clonotype: A junction end diverges from the germline sequence, so it may reflect a read error. This chain uses TRBV15 with TRBJ1-6, with D tentatively TRBD1 (6 bases). The CDR3 spans 14 residues. Germline CDR1 and CDR2: LNHNV and YYDKDF (reference sequence). CDR3 sequence: CATSSSGELSPIHF. The CDR3 region has the DNA TGTGCCACCAGCAGCTCAGGGGAATTGTCACCCATCCACTTT.

The chain has TRBV6-5 and TRBJ2-6; D remains unclear. CDR1 is MNHEY and CDR2 is SVGAGI in the germline V gene. Trimming removed 5 bases from V and 4 bases from J, with 18 bases in between. CDR3 length: 17 amino acids. The CDR3 DNA is TGTGCCAGCAGTGGATTACAGTGTCCTGCCGGGGCCAACGTCCTGACTTTC. This translates into CASSGLQCPAGANVLTF.

This clonotype was picked up many times. The V and J genes are TRBV20-1 and TRBJ2-3; D unclear. Trimming cost V 0 bases and J 7 bases, with 17 bases left between them. This CDR3 has 15 residues. Germline CDR1 DFQATT, CDR2 SNEGSKA (reference sequence). The CDR3 region has the DNA TGCAGTGCTAGAGATCATCAAAGGGCGTTAAATACGCAGTATTTT. This translates into CSARDHQRALNTQYF.

This clonotype was recorded many times. The J gene is TRBJ2-3, the V gene TRBV6-2 or TRBV6-3, with unresolved D. The germline V gene encodes CDR1 MNHEY and CDR2 SVGEGT. The length of the CDR3 is 13 residues. Deletions cut 2 bases from V and 6 bases from J, with 9 bases between. Here the CDR3 reads CASSYPSWDTQYF. Written as DNA, the CDR3 is TGTGCCAGCAGTTACCCCTCTTGGGATACGCAGTATTTT.

This clonotype was picked up many times. This chain connects TRBV29-1 to TRBJ1-1; TRBD1 matches 10 bases. J gave up 2 bases and V 7 bases, and 10 bases lay outside the gene matches. Germline values: CDR1 SQVTM, CDR2 ANQGSEA. The CDR3 has 15 residues. In DNA form, the CDR3 reads TGCAGCGCTCCGGACAGGGGGAGTGGAAACACTGAAGCTTTCTTT. This sequence encodes CSAPDRGSGNTEAFF. The variable domain in full, with the rest retrieved from reference TRBV29-1 and TRBJ1-1, is SAVISQKPSRDICQRGTSLTIQCQVDSQVTMMFWYRQQPGQSLTLIATANQGSEATYESGFVIDKFPISRPNLTFSTLTVSNMSPEDSSIYLCSAPDRGSGNTEAFFGQGTRLTVV.